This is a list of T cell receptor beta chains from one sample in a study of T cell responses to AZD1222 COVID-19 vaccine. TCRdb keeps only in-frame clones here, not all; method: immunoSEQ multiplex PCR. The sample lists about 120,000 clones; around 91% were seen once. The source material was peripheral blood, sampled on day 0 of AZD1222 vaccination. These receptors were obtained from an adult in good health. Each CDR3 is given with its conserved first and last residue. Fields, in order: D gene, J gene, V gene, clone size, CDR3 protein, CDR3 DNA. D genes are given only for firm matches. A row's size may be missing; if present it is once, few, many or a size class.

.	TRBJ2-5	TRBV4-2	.	CASSQEIALRSKETQYF	TGTGCCAGCAGCCAAGAAATAGCGCTACGATCGAAAGAGACCCAGTACTTC
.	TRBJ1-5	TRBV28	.	CASILTRGGQPQHF	TGTGCCAGCATTTTGACGCGGGGGGGTCAGCCCCAGCATTTT
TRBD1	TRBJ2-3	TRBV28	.	CASSPLGGQSTDTQYF	TGTGCCAGCAGCCCCCTTGGGGGACAGAGCACAGATACGCAGTATTTT
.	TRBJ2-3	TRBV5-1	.	CASSPQGGGDTQYF	TGCGCCAGCAGCCCCCAGGGGGGGGGTGATACGCAGTATTTT
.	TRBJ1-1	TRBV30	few	CAWSVGGEAFF	TGTGCCTGGAGTGTAGGAGGAGAAGCTTTCTTT
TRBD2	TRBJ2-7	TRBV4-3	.	CASSLGGAGGPGPYEQYF	TGCGCCAGCAGCCTCGGCGGAGCGGGAGGGCCGGGGCCTTACGAGCAGTACTTC
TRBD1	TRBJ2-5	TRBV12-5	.	CASGLVPDGQGNPETQYF	TGTGCTAGTGGTTTGGTACCCGACGGACAGGGCAACCCAGAGACCCAGTACTTC
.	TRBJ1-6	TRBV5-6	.	CASSHMGRGMSPLHF	TGTGCCAGCAGCCATATGGGACGGGGAATGTCACCCCTCCACTTT
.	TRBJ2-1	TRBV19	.	CASSTSGGGADEQFF	TGTGCCAGTAGTACCTCGGGCGGGGGCGCGGATGAGCAGTTCTTC
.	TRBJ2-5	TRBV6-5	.	CASGRGTGAETQYF	TGTGCCAGCGGACGCGGGACGGGTGCGGAGACCCAGTACTTC
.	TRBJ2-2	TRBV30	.	CAWSVEGGNTGELFF	TGTGCCTGGAGTGTAGAGGGGGGAAACACCGGGGAGCTGTTTTTT
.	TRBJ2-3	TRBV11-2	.	CASSPFPLGGDTQYF	TGTGCCAGCAGTCCCTTCCCCCTCGGCGGAGATACGCAGTATTTT
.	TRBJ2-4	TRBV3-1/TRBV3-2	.	CASSQPGASLGNIQYF	TGTGCCAGCAGCCAGCCGGGGGCATCCTTAGGCAACATTCAGTACTTC
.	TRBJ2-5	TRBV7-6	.	CASSLPPRGQETQYF	TGTGCCAGCAGCTTACCCCCCCGGGGACAAGAGACCCAGTACTTC
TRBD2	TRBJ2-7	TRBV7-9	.	CASSPQRESGEQYF	TGTGCCAGCAGCCCCCAGCGGGAGTCGGGCGAGCAGTACTTC
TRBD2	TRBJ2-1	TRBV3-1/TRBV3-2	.	CASRKLAGVEQFF	TGTGCCAGCAGAAAACTAGCGGGGGTTGAGCAGTTCTTC
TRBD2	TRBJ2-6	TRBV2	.	CASSGLAGSPGANVLTF	TGTGCCAGCAGTGGGCTAGCGGGATCTCCTGGGGCCAACGTCCTGACTTTC
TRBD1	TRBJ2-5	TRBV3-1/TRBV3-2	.	CASSPRTGGSGPQYF	TGTGCCAGCAGCCCCAGGACAGGGGGGAGCGGGCCCCAGTACTTC
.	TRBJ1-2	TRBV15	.	CATSRDPNYGYTF	TGTGCCACCAGCAGAGATCCTAACTATGGCTACACCTTC
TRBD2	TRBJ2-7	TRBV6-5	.	CASRRTGLAGYEQYF	TGTGCCAGCAGGCGCACAGGACTAGCCGGCTACGAGCAGTACTTC
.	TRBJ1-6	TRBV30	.	CAWKGTENSPLHF	TGTGCCTGGAAGGGGACCGAGAATTCACCCCTCCACTTT
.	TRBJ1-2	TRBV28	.	CASRPDGGKVYGYTF	TGTGCCAGCAGGCCAGACGGGGGGAAGGTCTATGGCTACACCTTC
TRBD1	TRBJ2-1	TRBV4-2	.	CASSQVVPGTGLYNEQFF	TGTGCCAGCAGCCAAGTAGTGCCCGGGACAGGGCTCTACAATGAGCAGTTCTTC
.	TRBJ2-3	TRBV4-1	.	CASSSGGDTQYF	TGCGCCAGCAGCTCAGGGGGGGATACGCAGTATTTT
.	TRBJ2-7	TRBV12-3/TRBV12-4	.	CASSPRQTYEQYF	TGTGCCAGCAGTCCCCGACAGACCTACGAGCAGTACTTC
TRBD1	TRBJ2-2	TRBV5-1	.	CASSLGALGTGGTGELFF	TGCGCCAGCAGCTTGGGGGCCCTAGGGACAGGGGGCACCGGGGAGCTGTTTTTT
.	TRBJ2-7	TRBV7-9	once	CASSLVGAYEQYF	TGTGCCAGCAGCTTAGTAGGGGCCTACGAGCAGTACTTC
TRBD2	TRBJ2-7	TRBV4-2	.	CASSQAGTSGDPYEQYF	TGTGCCAGCAGCCAAGCAGGGACTAGCGGGGACCCCTACGAGCAGTACTTC
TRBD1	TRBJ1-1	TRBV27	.	CASRLNRGPNTEAFF	TGTGCCAGCAGACTAAACAGGGGCCCTAACACTGAAGCTTTCTTT
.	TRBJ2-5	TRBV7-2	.	CASSRGLGSSETQYF	TGTGCCAGCAGCCGTGGTCTAGGAAGTTCGGAGACCCAGTACTTC
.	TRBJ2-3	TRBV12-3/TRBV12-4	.	CASRGQNTDTQYF	TGTGCCAGCAGGGGCCAAAACACAGATACGCAGTATTTT
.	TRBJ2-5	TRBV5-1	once	CASSLLGTGQETQYF	TGCGCCAGCAGCTTGCTAGGGACGGGGCAAGAGACCCAGTACTTC
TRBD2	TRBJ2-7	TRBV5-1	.	CASSLLAGVGSSYEQYF	TGCGCCAGCAGCTTACTAGCGGGAGTGGGTTCGTCCTACGAGCAGTACTTC
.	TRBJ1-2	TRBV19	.	CASIPPPQTGQTNYGYTF	TGTGCCAGTATACCCCCCCCGCAAACCGGACAGACCAACTATGGCTACACCTTC
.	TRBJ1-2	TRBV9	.	CASSPEEGRTAYGYTF	TGTGCCAGCAGCCCCGAAGAAGGACGGACCGCCTATGGCTACACCTTC
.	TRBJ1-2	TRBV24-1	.	CATSDSGGANYGYTF	TGTGCCACCAGTGATTCAGGTGGAGCTAACTATGGCTACACCTTC
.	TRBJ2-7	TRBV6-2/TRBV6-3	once	CASSNGVKQYF	TGTGCCAGCAGCAATGGGGTAAAGCAGTACTTC
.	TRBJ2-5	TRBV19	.	CASSIAGGRGETQYF	TGTGCCAGTAGTATAGCCGGAGGAAGGGGGGAGACCCAGTACTTC
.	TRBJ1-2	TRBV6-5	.	CASSYGLEGYGYTF	TGTGCCAGCAGTTATGGCCTAGAGGGCTATGGCTACACCTTC
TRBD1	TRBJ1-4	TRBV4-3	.	CASSQVPRQGAFEKLFF	TGCGCCAGCAGCCAAGTACCGAGACAGGGGGCATTCGAAAAACTGTTTTTT
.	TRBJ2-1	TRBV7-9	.	CASSYPDRSSSYNEQFF	TGTGCCAGCAGCTATCCCGACAGGTCGAGCTCCTACAATGAGCAGTTCTTC
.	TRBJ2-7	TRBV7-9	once	CASSFGDVAYEQYF	TGTGCCAGCAGCTTCGGGGATGTGGCCTACGAGCAGTACTTC
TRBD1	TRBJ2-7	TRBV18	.	CASSPTSGTGGHEQYF	TGTGCCAGCTCACCGACATCCGGGACAGGGGGCCACGAGCAGTACTTC
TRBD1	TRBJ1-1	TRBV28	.	CASSQAGQGNTEAFF	TGTGCCAGCAGCCAAGCGGGACAGGGCAACACTGAAGCTTTCTTT
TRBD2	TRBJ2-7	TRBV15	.	CATSGERTSGVRGQYF	TGTGCCACCAGCGGAGAGAGGACTAGCGGAGTCCGGGGGCAGTACTTC
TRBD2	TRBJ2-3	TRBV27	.	CASSLAGGVPQYF	TGTGCCAGCAGTTTAGCGGGGGGGGTCCCGCAGTATTTT
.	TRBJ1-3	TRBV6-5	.	CASSYGGASGNTIYF	TGTGCCAGCAGTTACGGCGGGGCCTCTGGAAACACCATATATTTT